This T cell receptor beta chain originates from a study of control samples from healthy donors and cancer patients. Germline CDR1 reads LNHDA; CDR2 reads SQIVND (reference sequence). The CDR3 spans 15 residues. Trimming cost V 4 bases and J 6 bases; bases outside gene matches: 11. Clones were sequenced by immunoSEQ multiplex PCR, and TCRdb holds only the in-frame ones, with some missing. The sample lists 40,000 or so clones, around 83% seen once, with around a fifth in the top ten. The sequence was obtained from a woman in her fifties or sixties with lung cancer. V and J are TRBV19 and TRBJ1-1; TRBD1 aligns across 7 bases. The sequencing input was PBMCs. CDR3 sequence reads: CASSTDRERNAEAFF. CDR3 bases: TGTGCCAGTAGTACCGACAGGGAAAGGAATGCTGAAGCTTTCTTT.